The 20 T cell receptor beta chains presented below share a single source sample, sequenced in a study of T-cell memory formation after mild COVID-19. TCRdb reprocessed the 5' RACE reads with MiXCR, giving one entry per CDR3 protein. The sample records some 7,400 distinct CDR3 sequences, 31% being singletons. Sequencing input: PBMCs or a T cell subset sorted from them (not recorded which). The receptors derive from an adult woman who had mild COVID-19 (a few samples of this study predate the infection). Cell type and time point are not known.

V usage is TRBV29-1 and J usage is TRBJ1-2, with 8 bases identical to TRBD1. The V segment lost 3 bases and the J segment 5 bases; nucleotides outside the gene matches: 11. Looked up from germline, CDR1 is SQVTM and CDR2 is ANQGSEA. The CDR3 covers 15 residues. The CDR3 spells CSVEPRDRLGYGYTF. CDR3 sequence (DNA): TGCAGCGTTGAGCCCCGGGACAGGCTTGGGTATGGCTACACCTTC. The full variable domain, rest sourced from reference TRBV29-1 and TRBJ1-2, is SAVISQKPSRDICQRGTSLTIQCQVDSQVTMMFWYRQQPGQSLTLIATANQGSEATYESGFVIDKFPISRPNLTFSTLTVSNMSPEDSSIYLCSVEPRDRLGYGYTFGSGTRLTVV.

The V and J genes are TRBV24-1 and TRBJ2-3; 7 bases agree with TRBD2. Trimming removed 3 bases from V and 3 bases from J; junction bases left unmatched: 2. This CDR3 spans 14 amino acids. Germline CDR1 reads KGHDR; CDR2 reads SFDVKD. CDR3 nucleotides: TGTGCCACCAGTGATCCAGCGGGAACAGATACGCAGTATTTT. Its protein is CATSDPAGTDTQYF.

The rearrangement links TRBV20-1 to TRBJ2-7, with 9 bases fitting TRBD1. CDR1 is DFQATT and CDR2 is SNEGSKA in the germline V gene (reference sequence). Trimming cost V 0 bases and J 5 bases; bases outside gene matches: 8. The CDR3 has 15 residues. CDR3 in amino acids: CSARDPGQGTHEQYF. The CDR3, as DNA: TGCAGTGCTAGAGATCCGGGACAGGGTACCCACGAGCAGTACTTC.

This clonotype is medium-sized. V is TRBV7-9 and J is TRBJ2-7, with a tentative D call TRBD2 (6 bases). V was cut by 4 bases and J by 6 bases, with 22 bases left in between. The germline CDR1 and CDR2 sequences are SEHNR and FQNEAQ (reference sequence). The CDR3 is 16 amino acids. CDR3 sequence reads: CASSSVPGLLLSEQYF. DNA for the CDR3: TGTGCCAGCAGCTCAGTGCCGGGACTCCTTCTATCCGAGCAGTACTTC.

This clonotype has a count of ten or more. The chain is built from TRBV6-6 and TRBJ2-7, with D tentatively TRBD2 (5 bases). V lost 3 bases, J lost 0 bases, and 12 bases lay in between. Germline V gene lookup returns CDR1 MNHNY and CDR2 SVGAGI (reference sequence). The length of the CDR3 is 15 residues. The CDR3 DNA is TGTGCCAGCAGTTATTCACGAGGGAGCTCCTACGAGCAGTACTTC. Amino acid sequence: CASSYSRGSSYEQYF.

This clonotype was counted once. This chain joins TRBV3-1 and TRBJ2-7, with no clear D. V dropped 4 bases and J dropped 5 bases, with 9 bases sitting between them. The V gene's germline CDR1 is LGHDT and CDR2 YNNKEL (reference sequence). The CDR3 consists of 12 residues. The CDR3 DNA sequence: TGTGCCAGCAGCCTTGCTGCGCACGAGCAGTACTTC. As protein: CASSLAAHEQYF.

This clonotype was seen many times. CDR3 bases: TGTGCCAGCAGCCTCGGATGGGGGACAGGGACCGGGGAGCTGTTTTTT. This sequence encodes CASSLGWGTGTGELFF. This chain connects TRBV11-3 to TRBJ2-2; 9 nucleotides align to TRBD1. The CDR3 runs 16 residues. V dropped 5 bases and J dropped 5; count of bases not matched to a gene: 9. Germline values: CDR1 SGHNT, CDR2 YENEEA.

This clonotype was seen at least ten times. The V call is TRBV15, the J call TRBJ2-1, with 7 nucleotides matching TRBD2. The V segment lost 1 base and the J segment 6 bases; nucleotides outside the gene matches: 3. CDR3 length: 14 amino acids. Germline CDR1 and CDR2: LNHNV and YYDKDF (reference sequence). The CDR3 DNA sequence: TGTGCCACCAGCAGAGGAGGACTAGGCAATGAGCAGTTCTTC. It yields the protein CATSRGGLGNEQFF.

This clonotype ranks as medium-sized. V and J are TRBV7-2 and TRBJ2-1; D unclear. With 2 bases removed from V and 4 bases from J, the gap between germline ends came to 15 bases. This CDR3 is built from 16 residues. Germline CDR1 and CDR2: SGHTA and FQGNSA. This CDR3 reads CASSLTIDLWYNEQFF. CDR3 coding DNA: TGTGCCAGCAGCTTAACGATAGACTTATGGTACAATGAGCAGTTCTTC.

This clonotype was observed at least ten times. This chain connects TRBV6-5 to TRBJ2-2; D is perhaps TRBD1 or TRBD2 (6 bases each). Trimming pared 3 bases from V and 4 bases from J, leaving 15 bases between. This CDR3 has 16 amino acids. From germline, CDR1 is MNHEY and CDR2 SVGAGI. CDR3 protein: CASSYARGAGTGELFF. CDR3 nucleotides: TGTGCCAGCAGTTATGCGAGGGGGGCTGGCACCGGGGAGCTGTTTTTT.

This clonotype appeared many times. In DNA form, the CDR3 reads TGCGCCAGCAGCCAAGATCGGTCAGGGGATGAAAAACTGTTTTTT. Encoded protein: CASSQDRSGDEKLFF. The chain combines TRBV4-3 with TRBJ1-4; tentative D call: TRBD1 (6 bases). The germline V gene has CDR1 LGHNA and CDR2 YSLEER. This CDR3 contains 15 residues. Trimming took off 0 bases at V and 6 bases at J, with 11 bases between the two ends.

This clonotype has at least ten counts. The rearrangement uses TRBV6-6 and TRBJ2-7; maybe TRBD2 (5 bases). Germline lookup yields CDR1 MNHNY and CDR2 SVGAGI (reference sequence). Trimming took 4 bases from V and 5 from J, leaving 18 bases between them. The CDR3 length is 15 residues. Here the CDR3 reads CASSLGSGSGNEQYF. The CDR3 nucleotides read TGTGCCAGCAGTTTAGGGTCCGGGTCGGGGAACGAGCAGTACTTC.

The chain recombines TRBV11-2 with TRBJ2-1; the match to TRBD1 covers 10 bases. This CDR3 is built from 15 residues. In germline, CDR1 is SGHAT, CDR2 FQNNGV. The trim removed 5 bases at V and 3 bases at J, leaving 4 bases unmatched. The CDR3 coding sequence is TGTGCCAGCAGCCTGGGACAGGGGAACTACAATGAGCAGTTCTTC. Translating it yields CASSLGQGNYNEQFF.

This clonotype was picked up many times. The V and J genes are TRBV4-1 and TRBJ2-7, with 9 nucleotides matching TRBD2. The CDR3 contains 14 residues. From germline, CDR1 is MGHRA and CDR2 YSYEKL. Losses at the gene ends were 4 bases for V and 4 bases for J; bases not matched to a gene: 5. The CDR3 region has the DNA TGCGCCAGCAGCCCTGCGGGGGGGGGTTACGAGCAGTACTTC. This encodes CASSPAGGGYEQYF.

This clonotype is labeled medium-sized. The V gene is TRBV6-1, the J gene TRBJ2-7; D not certain. The CDR3 runs 16 residues. V lost 0 bases to trimming and J lost 4 bases, with 16 bases between them. Looked up from germline, CDR1 is MNHNS and CDR2 is SASEGT. The DNA for the CDR3 is TGTGCCAGCAGTGAAGCTCCCCCGCCTCTCGGTTACGAGCAGTACTTC. Residues: CASSEAPPPLGYEQYF.

By share, this clonotype counts as large. V gene TRBV6-1 combines with J gene TRBJ1-1, with D perhaps matching TRBD1 (5 bases). Trimming shortened V by 4 bases and J by 5 bases, and 17 bases separated the two germline ends. This CDR3 region has 15 residues. Germline CDR1 and CDR2: MNHNS and SASEGT. The CDR3 here is CASSGAGLGWTEAFF. In DNA form, the CDR3 reads TGTGCCAGCAGTGGGGCAGGGTTAGGATGGACTGAAGCTTTCTTT.

The chain combines TRBV19 with TRBJ2-1; possibly TRBD1 or TRBD2 for D (5 bases each). The CDR3 is 13 amino acids. V was trimmed by 10 bases and J by 4 bases, leaving 14 bases between them. Germline values: CDR1 LNHDA, CDR2 SQIVND (reference sequence). CDR3 in amino acids: CANTGTTYNEQFF. In DNA form, the CDR3 reads TGTGCCAATACCGGGACCACGTACAATGAGCAGTTCTTC.

This clonotype was observed at least ten times. Since the CDR3 does not end with the conserved phenylalanine or tryptophan, this likely comes from a read error. Because the CDR3's place on the DNA is in doubt, the DNA is left out and the CDR3 is given as listed by TCRdb. The rearrangement links TRBV20-1 to TRBJ2-1; the DNA was not compared with TRBD1, the D call given in the table. Looked up from germline, CDR1 is DFQATT and CDR2 is SNEGSKA (reference sequence). The CDR3 comprises 11 residues, both ends counted. The CDR3 is CSAPPEMSSSS.

This clonotype was detected ten times or more. This sequence joins TRBV13 and TRBJ2-7; perhaps D is TRBD1 or TRBD2 (7 bases each). V was clipped by 5 bases and J by 3 bases, with 14 bases between them. The CDR3 is 14 amino acids. CDR1 and CDR2 (germline): PRHDT, FYEKMQ (reference sequence). The CDR3 nucleotides read TGTGCCAGCAGCGCCTCAGGGGGGGTCTACGAGCAGTACTTC. The encoded protein is CASSASGGVYEQYF.

The rearrangement uses TRBV13 and TRBJ1-6, with 8 bases fitting TRBD1. Germline values: CDR1 PRHDT, CDR2 FYEKMQ (reference sequence). CDR3 size: 16 residues. V shed 3 bases, J shed 6 bases, and the junction held 7 bases outside the gene matches. The CDR3 DNA reads as TGTGCCAGCAGCTTTCGGCAGGGGGCAATTAATTCACCCCTCCACTTT. Translation: CASSFRQGAINSPLHF. The entire variable domain, with the rest obtained from reference TRBV13 and TRBJ1-6, is as follows: AAGVIQSPRHLIKEKRETATLKCYPIPRHDTVYWYQQGPGQDPQFLISFYEKMQSDKGSIPDRFSAQQFSDYHSELNMSSLELGDSALYFCASSFRQGAINSPLHFGNGTRLTVT.